The 23 T cell receptor beta chains presented below share a single source sample, sequenced in a study of shared clonotypes between healthy human individuals. Naive-designated CD8 cells lacked CD45RO, were positively enriched for CCR7, and omitted terminally differentiated effector memory CD45RA+ cells. The data were produced by immunoSEQ multiplex PCR, yet TCRdb's version contains in-frame clones alone and is incomplete. Of around 650,000 clones listed, roughly 95% are singletons. The material sequenced was naive CD8+ T cells sorted from blood. These receptors were taken from a woman in her 30s in good health.

This chain links TRBV9 with TRBJ2-1; 10 bases map to TRBD2. V dropped 4 bases and J dropped 2; count of bases not matched to a gene: 12. Germline CDR1 SGDLS, CDR2 YYNGEE. The CDR3 runs 18 residues. CDR3 sequence (DNA): TGTGCCAGCAGCCCAAATTTAGCGGGAGGATGGGCCTACAATGAGCAGTTCTTC. Protein product: CASSPNLAGGWAYNEQFF.

This clone was counted a single time. As DNA, the CDR3 is TGTGCCAGCAGCTTGGCCCCCAGCGCCGGACAGGACACCTTC. Translating it yields CASSLAPSAGQDTF. The chain has TRBV5-4 and TRBJ1-2; the match to TRBD1 covers 7 bases. Per the germline V gene, CDR1 is SGHNT and CDR2 is YYREEE (reference sequence). The CDR3 is 14 amino acids. V lost 0 bases and J lost 12; bases outside the gene matches: 11.

This clone was seen only a few times. Other DNA sequences in this specimen translate into the identical CDR3. The chain combines TRBV6-5 with TRBJ1-1; D gene unclear. Germline assignment: CDR1 MNHEY and CDR2 SVGAGI. The V and J ends lost 2 bases and 1 base respectively, with 5 bases between them. This CDR3 region has 13 residues. DNA of the CDR3: TGTGCCAGCAGTTACGCAGAGAACACTGAAGCTTTCTTT. It encodes CASSYAENTEAFF.

The chain employs TRBV2 and TRBJ2-7; TRBD2 aligns across 10 bases. Germline CDR1 reads SNHLY; CDR2 reads FYNNEI. CDR3 length: 18 residues. V dropped 7 bases and J dropped 5; count of bases not matched to a gene: 20. The CDR3 reads CASIDTLLLAGAVDEQYF. As DNA, the CDR3 is TGTGCCAGCATCGACACCCTTCTCCTAGCGGGAGCTGTAGACGAGCAGTACTTC.

This rearrangement joins TRBV5-1 to TRBJ1-2, with 9 bases lining up with TRBD1. The junction had 10 bases not matched to a gene; V was cut back by 6 bases and J by 4 bases. This CDR3 region has 15 residues. CDR1 and CDR2 from the germline V gene are SGHRS and YFSETQ. In DNA, the CDR3 is TGCGCCAGCAAGCTTGGAGACAGGGGGTTCTATGGCTACACCTTC. Encoded protein: CASKLGDRGFYGYTF.

V is TRBV6-6 and J is TRBJ2-4; the match to TRBD2 covers 9 bases. The CDR3 sequence is 15 residues long. Germline lookup yields CDR1 MNHNY and CDR2 SVGAGI (reference sequence). Trimming at V came to 6 bases and at J to 8 bases, leaving 11 bases not matched to a gene. DNA of the CDR3: TGTGCCAGCAGGCAGACTAGCGGTCCCACCCACATTCAGTACTTC. Translation gives CASRQTSGPTHIQYF.

This rearrangement joins TRBV10-3 to TRBJ2-5; D may be TRBD2 (5 bases). The V end was cut by 7 bases, the J end by 3 bases, with 15 bases between. CDR3 size: 14 residues. CDR1 is ENHRY and CDR2 is SYGVKD in the germline V gene. The CDR3: CAIMEAPEEETQYF. The CDR3 nucleotides read TGTGCCATCATGGAGGCCCCGGAAGAAGAGACCCAGTACTTC.

The chain couples TRBV9 to TRBJ2-7; 8 bases are shared with TRBD2. Germline lookup yields CDR1 SGDLS and CDR2 YYNGEE. Trimming took 3 bases from V and 4 from J; bases not matched to a gene: 6. The CDR3 loop spans 14 amino acids. The CDR3 region has the DNA TGTGCCAGCAGCGACAGCGGGGGTCCATACGAGCAGTACTTC. The encoded protein is CASSDSGGPYEQYF.

The rearrangement joins TRBV5-5 to TRBJ2-7, with TRBD2 matching 10 bases. The CDR3 sequence is 15 residues long. CDR1 and CDR2 from the germline V gene are SGHKS and YYEKEE (reference sequence). Trimming cost V 5 bases and J 2 bases; bases outside gene matches: 7. The CDR3 nucleotides are TGTGCCAGCAGGCTCGGACTAGCGGTTACCTACGAGCAGTACTTC. It yields the protein CASRLGLAVTYEQYF.

The chain employs TRBV19 and TRBJ2-7; unclear D gene. This CDR3 comprises 14 residues. The germline V gene has CDR1 LNHDA and CDR2 SQIVND (reference sequence). Trimming took off 4 bases at V and 6 bases at J, with 16 bases between the two ends. The CDR3 is CASSKIDAPGEQYF. CDR3 DNA sequence: TGTGCCAGTAGTAAGATCGACGCCCCTGGCGAGCAGTACTTC.

This chain connects TRBV19 to TRBJ2-2; possibly TRBD1 for D (7 bases). Between the trimmed V and J ends, which lost 3 bases and 3 bases, there was a span of 17 bases. Germline V gene sequence: CDR1 LNHDA, CDR2 SQIVND (reference sequence). The CDR3 length is 17 residues. CDR3 in amino acids: CASSIPLDREDTGELFF. CDR3 bases: TGTGCCAGTAGTATCCCACTCGACAGGGAGGACACCGGGGAGCTGTTTTTT.

The chain couples TRBV30 to TRBJ1-1; no firm D call. The CDR3 consists of 15 residues. In germline, CDR1 is GTSNPN, CDR2 SVGIG (reference sequence). With 0 bases removed from V and 1 base from J, the gap between germline ends came to 12 bases. DNA of the CDR3: TGTGCCTGGAGTGTACATTTCGGATCGAACACTGAAGCTTTCTTT. Its protein is CAWSVHFGSNTEAFF.

The chain couples TRBV20-1 to TRBJ2-3, with no clear D. Germline values: CDR1 DFQATT, CDR2 SNEGSKA (reference sequence). Trimming took off 7 bases at V and 3 bases at J, with 5 bases between the two ends. CDR3 length equals 10 residues. The CDR3 loop reads CSGRTDTQYF. In DNA form, the CDR3 reads TGCAGTGGGCGTACAGATACGCAGTATTTT.

This clone came up once. This chain connects TRBV5-6 to TRBJ2-3, with D possibly being TRBD1 (6 bases). The V gene's germline CDR1 is SGHDT and CDR2 YYEEEE. CDR3 length equals 15 residues. V was pared by 3 bases and J by 0 bases, with 11 bases between. CDR3 bases: TGTGCCAGCAGCTGGCGGACAGTTAGCACAGATACGCAGTATTTT. It specifies CASSWRTVSTDTQYF.

V is TRBV7-9 and J is TRBJ2-1; D call uncertain. The CDR3 has 12 amino acids. Germline CDR1 and CDR2: SEHNR and FQNEAQ (reference sequence). Trimming pared 4 bases from V and 6 bases from J, leaving 7 bases between. CDR3 DNA: TGTGCCAGCAGCTCCCTTAGCAATGAGCAGTTCTTC. Translated, it gives CASSSLSNEQFF.

The chain uses TRBV28 and TRBJ1-1; weak D call: TRBD1 (6 bases). The CDR3 has 20 residues. CDR1 and CDR2 (germline): MDHEN, SYDVKM. V lost 6 bases and J lost 1, with 30 bases in between. In DNA, the CDR3 is TGTGCCAGCAGCACCCCGGGGTGGGGGGCCGAACAACTAAGGAACACTGAAGCTTTCTTT. Protein product: CASSTPGWGAEQLRNTEAFF.

The gene calls are TRBV9 and TRBJ2-1; 8 bases line up with TRBD1. Germline V gene data show CDR1 as SGDLS and CDR2 as YYNGEE. This CDR3 is built from 14 residues. J was trimmed by 6 bases and V by 2 bases; bases with no gene match: 4. CDR3 loop: CASSVTGATNEQFF. The CDR3 bases are TGTGCCAGCAGCGTGACAGGGGCCACCAATGAGCAGTTCTTC.

The chain carries TRBV4-1 and TRBJ2-1; D is possibly TRBD2 (5 bases). CDR1 and CDR2 (germline): MGHRA, YSYEKL. The CDR3 consists of 17 residues. With 4 bases removed from V and 4 bases from J, the gap between germline ends came to 20 bases. CDR3 in DNA: TGCGCCAGCAGCCGGATAGCGCGAGGCGAGGGTTACAATGAGCAGTTCTTC. This translates into CASSRIARGEGYNEQFF.

The rearrangement uses TRBV10-3 and TRBJ2-1; weak D call: TRBD1 (6 bases). Trimming took 11 bases from V and 8 from J, leaving 22 bases between them. This CDR3 has 14 residues. Germline CDR1 is ENHRY and CDR2 is SYGVKD. The CDR3 loop is CASNRDKNFDEQFF. CDR3 nucleotide sequence: TGTGCCTCTAACCGGGACAAAAATTTCGATGAGCAGTTCTTC.

The chain has TRBV6-4 and TRBJ2-1, with D possibly TRBD1 on 5 matching bases. This CDR3 has 16 amino acids. The germline CDR1 and CDR2 sequences are MRHNA and SNTAGT. Trimming removed 3 bases at V and 4 bases at J, with 16 bases between. CDR3 sequence reads: CASSDYLLKGYNEQFF. In DNA form, the CDR3 reads TGTGCCAGCAGTGATTATCTACTAAAGGGGTACAATGAGCAGTTCTTC.

The V gene is TRBV13, the J gene TRBJ1-2; TRBD1 is a possible D gene (6 bases). CDR3 length: 16 amino acids. The germline V gene has CDR1 PRHDT and CDR2 FYEKMQ (reference sequence). Trimming left V 0 bases short and J 4 bases short, with 15 bases between. The CDR3 DNA follows: TGTGCCAGCAGCTTAGGGGCCGCGGGGGCGCCCTATGGCTACACCTTC. This encodes CASSLGAAGAPYGYTF.

The chain carries TRBV7-9 and TRBJ1-4; TRBD1 agrees at 9 bases. The junction had 5 bases not matched to a gene; V was cut back by 5 bases and J by 10 bases. The V gene's germline CDR1 is SEHNR and CDR2 FQNEAQ (reference sequence). This CDR3 is 13 amino acids long. For the CDR3, the DNA is TGTGCCAGCAGCCGGGACAGGGTTGGAAAACTGTTTTTT. It yields the protein CASSRDRVGKLFF.

J is TRBJ1-2 and V is TRBV9, with 8 bases matching TRBD1. Germline lookup yields CDR1 SGDLS and CDR2 YYNGEE. CDR3 length: 17 residues. The V and J ends lost 1 base and 3 bases, in that order; junction bases with no gene match: 11. The CDR3 loop is CASSVPRTGLTDYGYTF. The DNA for the CDR3 is TGTGCCAGCAGCGTACCACGGACAGGGTTAACGGACTATGGCTACACCTTC. The full variable domain, rest sourced from reference TRBV9 and TRBJ1-2, is DSGVTQTPKHLITATGQRVTLRCSPRSGDLSVYWYQQSLDQGLQFLIQYYNGEERAKGNILERFSAQQFPDLHSELNLSSLELGDSALYFCASSVPRTGLTDYGYTFGSGTRLTVV.